Reported below is one TCR beta chain. V lost 1 base to trimming and J lost 2 bases, with 12 bases between them. The CDR3 is made up of 16 amino acids. CDR1 and CDR2 from the germline V gene are LNHDA and SQIVND (reference sequence). These data originate in a study of blood T cell repertoires in COVID-19. Whole-study context: Researchers got acute and convalescent COVID-19 samples from the United States, Italy and Spain. PBMCs, B-cell-depleted T cells, or T cells were the source of the cDNA or gDNA that made up the material.

All enrollees were about 18 to 89 years old and from around 25 US areas. Cohort 3 donors counted as recovered after two negative PCRs, clearance, or resolved symptoms. Produced via immunoSEQ multiplex PCR; TCRdb's table is partial and in-frame only. The sample includes 250,000 to 300,000 clones, 70% to 90% of them seen just once. The clonotype originates from a woman aged 25 to 39 who had recovered from COVID-19. V gene TRBV19 combines with J gene TRBJ1-5; maybe TRBD1 (5 bases). Sequencing input: PBMCs or T cells enriched from blood (not recorded which). The CDR3: CASSIGPGGGNQPQHF. The CDR3, as DNA: TGTGCCAGTAGTATAGGTCCGGGGGGGGGCAATCAGCCCCAGCATTTT.